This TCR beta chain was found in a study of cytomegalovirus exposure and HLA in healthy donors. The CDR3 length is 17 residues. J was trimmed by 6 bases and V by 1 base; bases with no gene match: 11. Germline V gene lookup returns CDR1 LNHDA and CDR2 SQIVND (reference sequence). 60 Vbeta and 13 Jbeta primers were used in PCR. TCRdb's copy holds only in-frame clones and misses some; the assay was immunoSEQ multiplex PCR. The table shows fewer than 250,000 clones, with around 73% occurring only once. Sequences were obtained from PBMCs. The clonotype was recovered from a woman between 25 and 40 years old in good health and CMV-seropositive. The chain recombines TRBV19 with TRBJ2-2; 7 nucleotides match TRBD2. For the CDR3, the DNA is TGTGCCAGTAGTATAGCCCCCGGGACTACAATATCCGGGGAGCTGTTTTTT. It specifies CASSIAPGTTISGELFF.